The source of this T cell receptor beta chain is a study of blood T cell repertoires in COVID-19. Overall study context: Acute and convalescent COVID-19 samples came from the United States, Italy and Spain. In each case, the material was cDNA or gDNA derived from T cells, B-cell-depleted T cells, or PBMCs.

Original processing notes: Amplified reference gene primers provided the basis for estimating nucleated cell counts. The data were produced by immunoSEQ multiplex PCR, yet TCRdb's version contains in-frame clones alone and is incomplete. V and J calls and clone size are those listed in that table; D and trimming were worked out from the DNA. Seen here are 310,000 or so clones, 70% to 90% observed once, and the top ten hold less than 2.5%. CDR3 length equals 16 residues. Per germline, CDR1 KGHSH and CDR2 LQKENI. V shed 3 bases, J shed 4 bases, and the junction held 12 bases outside the gene matches. The sequence came from a woman aged 25-40 years who had recovered from COVID-19. The V call is TRBV18, the J call TRBJ2-7; 7 bases agree with TRBD2. Specimen: peripheral blood. The CDR3 sequence is CASSPEMGGSSYEQYF. The CDR3 DNA sequence: TGTGCCAGCTCACCGGAGATGGGGGGGAGTTCGTACGAGCAGTACTTC.